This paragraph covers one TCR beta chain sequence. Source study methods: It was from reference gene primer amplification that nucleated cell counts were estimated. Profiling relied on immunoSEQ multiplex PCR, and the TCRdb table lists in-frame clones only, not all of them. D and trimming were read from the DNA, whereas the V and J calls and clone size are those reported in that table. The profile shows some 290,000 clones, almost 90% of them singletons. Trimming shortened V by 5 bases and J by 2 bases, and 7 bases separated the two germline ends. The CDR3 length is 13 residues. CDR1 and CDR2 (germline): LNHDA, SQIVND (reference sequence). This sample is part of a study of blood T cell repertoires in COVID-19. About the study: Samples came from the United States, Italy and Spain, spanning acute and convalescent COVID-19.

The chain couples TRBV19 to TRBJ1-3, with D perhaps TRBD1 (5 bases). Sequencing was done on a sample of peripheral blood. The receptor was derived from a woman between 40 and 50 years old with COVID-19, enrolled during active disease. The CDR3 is CASSQGAGNTIYF. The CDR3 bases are TGTGCCAGTAGTCAGGGCGCTGGAAACACCATATATTTT.